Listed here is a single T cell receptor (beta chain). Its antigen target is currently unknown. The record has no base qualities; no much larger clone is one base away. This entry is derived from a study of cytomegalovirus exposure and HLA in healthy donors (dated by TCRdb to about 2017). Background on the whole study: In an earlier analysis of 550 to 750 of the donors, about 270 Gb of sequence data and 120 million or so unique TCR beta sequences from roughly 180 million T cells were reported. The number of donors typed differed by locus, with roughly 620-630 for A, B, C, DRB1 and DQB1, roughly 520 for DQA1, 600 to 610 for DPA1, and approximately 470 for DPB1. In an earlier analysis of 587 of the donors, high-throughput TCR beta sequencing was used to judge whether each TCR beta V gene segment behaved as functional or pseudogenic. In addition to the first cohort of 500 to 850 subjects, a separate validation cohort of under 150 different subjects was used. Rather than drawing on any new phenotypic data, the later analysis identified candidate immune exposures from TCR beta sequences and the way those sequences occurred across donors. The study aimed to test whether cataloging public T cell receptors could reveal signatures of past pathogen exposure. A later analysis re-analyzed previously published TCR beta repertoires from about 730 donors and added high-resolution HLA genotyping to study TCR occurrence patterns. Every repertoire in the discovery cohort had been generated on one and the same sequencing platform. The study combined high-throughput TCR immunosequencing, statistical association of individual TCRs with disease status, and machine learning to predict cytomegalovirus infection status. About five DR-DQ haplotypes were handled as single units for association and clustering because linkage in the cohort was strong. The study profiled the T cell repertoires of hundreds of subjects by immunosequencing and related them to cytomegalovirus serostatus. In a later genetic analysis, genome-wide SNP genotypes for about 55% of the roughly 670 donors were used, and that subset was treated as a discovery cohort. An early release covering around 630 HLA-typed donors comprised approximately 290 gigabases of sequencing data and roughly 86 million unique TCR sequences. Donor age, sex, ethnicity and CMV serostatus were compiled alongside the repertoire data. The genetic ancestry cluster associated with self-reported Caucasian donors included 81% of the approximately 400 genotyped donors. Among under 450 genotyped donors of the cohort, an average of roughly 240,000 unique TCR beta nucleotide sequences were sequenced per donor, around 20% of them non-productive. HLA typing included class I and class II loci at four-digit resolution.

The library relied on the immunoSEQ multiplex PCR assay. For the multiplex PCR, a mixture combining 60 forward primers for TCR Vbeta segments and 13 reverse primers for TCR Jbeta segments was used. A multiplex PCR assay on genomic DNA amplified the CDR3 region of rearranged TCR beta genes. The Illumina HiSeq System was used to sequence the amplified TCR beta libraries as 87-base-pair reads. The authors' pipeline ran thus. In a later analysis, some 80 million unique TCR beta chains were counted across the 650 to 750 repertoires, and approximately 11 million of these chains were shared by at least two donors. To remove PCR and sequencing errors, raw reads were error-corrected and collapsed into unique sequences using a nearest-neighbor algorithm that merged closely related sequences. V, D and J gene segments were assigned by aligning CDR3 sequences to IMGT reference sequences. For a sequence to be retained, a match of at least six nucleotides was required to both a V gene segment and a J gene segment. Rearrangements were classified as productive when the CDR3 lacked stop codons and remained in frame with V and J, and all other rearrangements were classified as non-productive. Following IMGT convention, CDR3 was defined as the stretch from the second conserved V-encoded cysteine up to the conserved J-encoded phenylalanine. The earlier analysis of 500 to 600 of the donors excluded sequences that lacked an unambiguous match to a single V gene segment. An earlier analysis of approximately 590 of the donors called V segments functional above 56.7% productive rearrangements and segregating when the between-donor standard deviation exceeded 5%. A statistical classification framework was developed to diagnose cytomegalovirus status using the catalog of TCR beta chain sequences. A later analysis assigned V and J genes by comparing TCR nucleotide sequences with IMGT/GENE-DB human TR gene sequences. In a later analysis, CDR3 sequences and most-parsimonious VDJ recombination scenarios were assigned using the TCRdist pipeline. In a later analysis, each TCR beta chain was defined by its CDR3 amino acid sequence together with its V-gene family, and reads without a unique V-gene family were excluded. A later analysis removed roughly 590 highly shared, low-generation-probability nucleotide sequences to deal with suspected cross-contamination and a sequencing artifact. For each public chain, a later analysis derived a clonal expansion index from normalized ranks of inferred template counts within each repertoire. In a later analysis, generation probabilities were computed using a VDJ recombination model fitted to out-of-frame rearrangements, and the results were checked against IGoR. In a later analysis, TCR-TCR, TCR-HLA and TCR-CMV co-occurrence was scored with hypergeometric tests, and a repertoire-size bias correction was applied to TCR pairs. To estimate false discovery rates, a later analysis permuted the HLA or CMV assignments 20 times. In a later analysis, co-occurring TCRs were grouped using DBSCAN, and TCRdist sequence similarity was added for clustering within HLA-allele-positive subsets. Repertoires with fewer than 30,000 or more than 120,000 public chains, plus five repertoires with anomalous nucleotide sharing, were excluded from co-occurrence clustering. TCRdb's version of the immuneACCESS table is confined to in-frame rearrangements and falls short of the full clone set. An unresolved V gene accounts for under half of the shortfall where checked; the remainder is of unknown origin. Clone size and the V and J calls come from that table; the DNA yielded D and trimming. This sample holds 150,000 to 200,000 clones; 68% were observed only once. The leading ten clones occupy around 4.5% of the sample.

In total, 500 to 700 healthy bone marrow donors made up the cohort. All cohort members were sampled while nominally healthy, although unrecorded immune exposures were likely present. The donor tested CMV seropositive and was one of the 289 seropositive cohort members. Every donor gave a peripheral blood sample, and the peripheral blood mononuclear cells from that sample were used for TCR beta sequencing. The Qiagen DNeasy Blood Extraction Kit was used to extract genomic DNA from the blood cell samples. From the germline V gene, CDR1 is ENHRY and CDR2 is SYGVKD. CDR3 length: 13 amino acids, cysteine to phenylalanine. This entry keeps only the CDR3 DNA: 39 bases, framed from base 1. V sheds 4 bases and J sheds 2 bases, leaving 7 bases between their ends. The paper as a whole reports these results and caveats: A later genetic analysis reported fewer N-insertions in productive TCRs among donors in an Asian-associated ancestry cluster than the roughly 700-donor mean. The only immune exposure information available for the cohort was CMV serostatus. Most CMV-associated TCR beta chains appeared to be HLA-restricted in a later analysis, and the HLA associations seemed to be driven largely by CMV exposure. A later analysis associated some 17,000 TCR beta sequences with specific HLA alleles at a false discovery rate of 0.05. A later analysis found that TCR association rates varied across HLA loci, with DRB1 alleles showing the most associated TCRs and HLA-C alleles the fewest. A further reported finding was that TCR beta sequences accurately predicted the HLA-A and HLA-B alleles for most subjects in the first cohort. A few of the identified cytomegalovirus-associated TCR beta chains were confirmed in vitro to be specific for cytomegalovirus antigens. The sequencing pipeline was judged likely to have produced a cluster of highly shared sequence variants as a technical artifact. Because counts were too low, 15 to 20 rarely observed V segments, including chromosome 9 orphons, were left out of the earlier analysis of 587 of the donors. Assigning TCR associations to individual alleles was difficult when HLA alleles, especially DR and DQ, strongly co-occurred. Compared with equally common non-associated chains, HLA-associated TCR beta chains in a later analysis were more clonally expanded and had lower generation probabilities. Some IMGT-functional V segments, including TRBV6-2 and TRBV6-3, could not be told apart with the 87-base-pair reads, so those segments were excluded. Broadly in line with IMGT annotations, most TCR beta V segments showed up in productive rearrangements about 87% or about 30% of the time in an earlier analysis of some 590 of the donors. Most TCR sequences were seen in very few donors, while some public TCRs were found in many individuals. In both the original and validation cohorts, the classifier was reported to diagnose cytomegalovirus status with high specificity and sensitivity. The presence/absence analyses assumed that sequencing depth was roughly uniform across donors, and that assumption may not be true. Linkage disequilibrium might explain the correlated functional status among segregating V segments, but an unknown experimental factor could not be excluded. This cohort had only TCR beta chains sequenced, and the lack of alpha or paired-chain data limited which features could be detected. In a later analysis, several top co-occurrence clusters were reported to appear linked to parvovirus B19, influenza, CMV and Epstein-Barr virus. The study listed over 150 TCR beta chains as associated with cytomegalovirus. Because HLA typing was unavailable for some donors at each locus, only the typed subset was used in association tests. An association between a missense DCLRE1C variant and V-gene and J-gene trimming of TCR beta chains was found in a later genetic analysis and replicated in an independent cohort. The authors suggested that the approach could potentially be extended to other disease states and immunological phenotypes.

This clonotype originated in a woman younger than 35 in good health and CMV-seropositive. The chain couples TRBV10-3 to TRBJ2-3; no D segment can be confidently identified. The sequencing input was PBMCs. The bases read TGTGCCATCAGTGGGAGTTCCACAGATACGCAGTATTTT. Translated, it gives CAISGSSTDTQYF.